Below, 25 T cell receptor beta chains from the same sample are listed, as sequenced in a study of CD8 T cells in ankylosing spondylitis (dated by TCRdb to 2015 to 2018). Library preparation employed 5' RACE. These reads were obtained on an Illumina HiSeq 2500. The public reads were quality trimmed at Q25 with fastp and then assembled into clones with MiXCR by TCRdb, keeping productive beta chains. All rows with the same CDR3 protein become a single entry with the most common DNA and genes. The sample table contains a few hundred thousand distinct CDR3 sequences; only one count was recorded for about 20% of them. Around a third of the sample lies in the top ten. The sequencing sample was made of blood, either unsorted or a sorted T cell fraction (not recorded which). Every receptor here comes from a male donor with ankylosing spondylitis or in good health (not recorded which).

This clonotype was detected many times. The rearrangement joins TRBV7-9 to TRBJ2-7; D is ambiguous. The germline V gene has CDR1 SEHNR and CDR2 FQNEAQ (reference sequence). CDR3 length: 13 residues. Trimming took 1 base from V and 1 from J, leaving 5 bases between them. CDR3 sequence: CASSLGYSYEQYF. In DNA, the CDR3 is TGTGCCAGCAGCTTAGGATATTCCTACGAGCAGTACTTC.

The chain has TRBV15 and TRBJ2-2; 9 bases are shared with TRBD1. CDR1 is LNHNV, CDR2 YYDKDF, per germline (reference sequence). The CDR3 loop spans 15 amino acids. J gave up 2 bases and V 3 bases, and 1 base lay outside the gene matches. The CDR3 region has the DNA TGTGCCACCAGCAGGGACAGGGGCAACACCGGGGAGCTGTTTTTT. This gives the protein CATSRDRGNTGELFF.

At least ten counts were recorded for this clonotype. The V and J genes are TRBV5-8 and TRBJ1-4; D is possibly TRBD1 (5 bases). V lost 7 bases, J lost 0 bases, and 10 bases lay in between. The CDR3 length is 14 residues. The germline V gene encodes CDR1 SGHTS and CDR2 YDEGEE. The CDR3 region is CASRQPATNEKLFF. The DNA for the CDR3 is TGTGCCAGCCGACAGCCTGCAACTAATGAAAAACTGTTTTTT.

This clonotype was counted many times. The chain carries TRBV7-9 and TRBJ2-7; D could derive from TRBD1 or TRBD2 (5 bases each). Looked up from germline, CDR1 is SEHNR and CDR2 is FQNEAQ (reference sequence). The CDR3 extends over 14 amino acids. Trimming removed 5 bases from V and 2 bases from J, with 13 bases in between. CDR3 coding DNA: TGTGCCAGCAGCCCACGGGACGGAACCTACGAGCAGTACTTC. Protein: CASSPRDGTYEQYF.

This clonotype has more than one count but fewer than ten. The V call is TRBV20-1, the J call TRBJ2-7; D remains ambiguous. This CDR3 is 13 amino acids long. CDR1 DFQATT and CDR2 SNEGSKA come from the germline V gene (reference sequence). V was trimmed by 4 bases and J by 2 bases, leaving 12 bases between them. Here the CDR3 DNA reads TGCAGTGCTAACGGTGCCGAGACCTACGAGCAGTACTTC. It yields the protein CSANGAETYEQYF.

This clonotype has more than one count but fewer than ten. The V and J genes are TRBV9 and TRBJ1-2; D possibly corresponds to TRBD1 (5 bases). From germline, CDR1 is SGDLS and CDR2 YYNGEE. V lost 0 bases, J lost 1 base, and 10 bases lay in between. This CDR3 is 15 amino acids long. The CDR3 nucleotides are TGTGCCAGCAGCGTAGACCCCAGGGTTAACTATGGCTACACCTTC. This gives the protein CASSVDPRVNYGYTF.

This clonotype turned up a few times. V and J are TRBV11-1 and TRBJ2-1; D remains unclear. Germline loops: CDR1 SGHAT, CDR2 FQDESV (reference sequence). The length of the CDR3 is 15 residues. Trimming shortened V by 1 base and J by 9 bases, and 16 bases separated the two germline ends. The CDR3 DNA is TGTGCCAGCAGCTTAGTGCCAAACGTGGGCGGTGAGCAGTTCTTC. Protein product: CASSLVPNVGGEQFF.

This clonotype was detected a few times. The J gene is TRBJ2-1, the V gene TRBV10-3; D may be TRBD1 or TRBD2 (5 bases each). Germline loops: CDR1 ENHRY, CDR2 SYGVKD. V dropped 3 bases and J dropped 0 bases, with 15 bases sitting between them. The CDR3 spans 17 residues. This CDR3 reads CAISDPGLTGSYNEQFF. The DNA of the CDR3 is TGTGCCATCAGTGACCCGGGGCTTACCGGCTCCTACAATGAGCAGTTCTTC.

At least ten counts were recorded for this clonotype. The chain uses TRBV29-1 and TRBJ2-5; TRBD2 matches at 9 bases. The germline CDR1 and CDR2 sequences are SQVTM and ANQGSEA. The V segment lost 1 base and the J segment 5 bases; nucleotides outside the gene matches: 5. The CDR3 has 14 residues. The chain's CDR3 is CSVEGAGGWETQYF. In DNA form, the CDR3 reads TGCAGCGTTGAAGGAGCGGGAGGTTGGGAGACCCAGTACTTC.

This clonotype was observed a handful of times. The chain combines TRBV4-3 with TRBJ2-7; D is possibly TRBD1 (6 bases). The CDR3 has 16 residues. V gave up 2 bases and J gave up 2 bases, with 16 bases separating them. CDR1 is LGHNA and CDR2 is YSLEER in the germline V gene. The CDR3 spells CASSQRGTRLAYEQYF. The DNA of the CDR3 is TGCGCCAGCAGCCAACGAGGGACAAGGCTAGCCTACGAGCAGTACTTC.

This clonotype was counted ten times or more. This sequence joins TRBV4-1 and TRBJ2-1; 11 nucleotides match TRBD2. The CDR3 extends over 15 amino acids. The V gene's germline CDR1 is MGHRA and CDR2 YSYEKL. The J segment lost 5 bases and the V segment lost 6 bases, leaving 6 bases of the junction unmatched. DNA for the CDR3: TGCGCCAGCAGTCACGGGACTAGCGGAAACAATGAGCAGTTCTTC. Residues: CASSHGTSGNNEQFF.

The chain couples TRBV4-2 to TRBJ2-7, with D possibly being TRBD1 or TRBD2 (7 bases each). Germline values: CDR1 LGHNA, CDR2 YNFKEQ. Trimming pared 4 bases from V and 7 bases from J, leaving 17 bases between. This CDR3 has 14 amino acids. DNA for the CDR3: TGTGCCAGCAGCCCAGGCGGGACAGCGGGAGAGCAGTACTTC. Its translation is CASSPGGTAGEQYF.

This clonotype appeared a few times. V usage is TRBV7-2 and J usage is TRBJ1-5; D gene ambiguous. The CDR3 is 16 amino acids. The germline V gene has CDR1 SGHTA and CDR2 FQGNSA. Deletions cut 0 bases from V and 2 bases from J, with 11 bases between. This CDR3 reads CASSLAGLRGNQPQHF. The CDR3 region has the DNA TGTGCCAGCAGCTTAGCCGGATTAAGAGGCAATCAGCCCCAGCATTTT. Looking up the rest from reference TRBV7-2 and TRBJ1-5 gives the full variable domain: GAGVSQSPSNKVTEKGKDVELRCDPISGHTALYWYRQSLGQGLEFLIYFQGNSAPDKSGLPSDRFSAERTGGSVSTLTIQRTQQEDSAVYLCASSLAGLRGNQPQHFGDGTRLSIL.

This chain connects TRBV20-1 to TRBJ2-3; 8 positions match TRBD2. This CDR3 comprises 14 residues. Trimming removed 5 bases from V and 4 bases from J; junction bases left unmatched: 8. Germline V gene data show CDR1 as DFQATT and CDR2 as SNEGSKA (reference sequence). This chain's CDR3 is CSASAGEGADTQYF. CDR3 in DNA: TGCAGTGCTTCAGCGGGAGAAGGGGCAGATACGCAGTATTTT.

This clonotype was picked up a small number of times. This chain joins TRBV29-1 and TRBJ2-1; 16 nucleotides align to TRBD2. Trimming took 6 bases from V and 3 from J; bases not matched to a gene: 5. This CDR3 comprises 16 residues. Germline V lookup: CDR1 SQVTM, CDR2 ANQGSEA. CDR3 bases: TGCAGCGTCGCGGGACTAGCGGGAGGGCACTACAATGAGCAGTTCTTC. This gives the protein CSVAGLAGGHYNEQFF.

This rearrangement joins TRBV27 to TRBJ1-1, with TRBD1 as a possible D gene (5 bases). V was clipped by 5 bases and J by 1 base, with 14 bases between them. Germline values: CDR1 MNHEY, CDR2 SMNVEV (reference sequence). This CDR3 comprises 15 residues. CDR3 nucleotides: TGTGCCAGCAGTCGACGGGGACCCCCGAACACTGAAGCTTTCTTT. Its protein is CASSRRGPPNTEAFF.

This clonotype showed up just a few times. The CDR3 DNA reads TGCGCCAGCAGCTCCAACCTCGGAGCAGATACGCAGTATTTT. It yields the protein CASSSNLGADTQYF. The chain combines TRBV5-1 with TRBJ2-3; D unresolved. The CDR3 is made up of 14 amino acids. V was pared by 3 bases and J by 4 bases, with 12 bases between. CDR1 SGHRS and CDR2 YFSETQ come from the germline V gene.

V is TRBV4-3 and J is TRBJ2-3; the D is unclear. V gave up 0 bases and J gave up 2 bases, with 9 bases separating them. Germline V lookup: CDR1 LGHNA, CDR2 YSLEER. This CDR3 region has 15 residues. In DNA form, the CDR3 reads TGCGCCAGCAGCCAAGATGGCAGGTTCACAGATACGCAGTATTTT. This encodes CASSQDGRFTDTQYF.

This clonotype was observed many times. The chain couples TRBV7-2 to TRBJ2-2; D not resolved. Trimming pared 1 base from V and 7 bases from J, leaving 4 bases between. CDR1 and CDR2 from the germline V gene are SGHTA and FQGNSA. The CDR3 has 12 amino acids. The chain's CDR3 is CASSLVGGELFF. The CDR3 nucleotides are TGTGCCAGCAGCTTAGTAGGCGGGGAGCTGTTTTTT.

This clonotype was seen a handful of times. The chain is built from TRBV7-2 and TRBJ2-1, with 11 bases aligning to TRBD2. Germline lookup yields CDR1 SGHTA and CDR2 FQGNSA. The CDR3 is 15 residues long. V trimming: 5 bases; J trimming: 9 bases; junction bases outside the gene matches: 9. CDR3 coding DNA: TGTGCCAGCAGCCCGGTAGCGGGAGGGCCTAGTGAGCAGTTCTTC. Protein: CASSPVAGGPSEQFF. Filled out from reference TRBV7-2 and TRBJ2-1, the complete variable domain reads GAGVSQSPSNKVTEKGKDVELRCDPISGHTALYWYRQSLGQGLEFLIYFQGNSAPDKSGLPSDRFSAERTGGSVSTLTIQRTQQEDSAVYLCASSPVAGGPSEQFFGPGTRLTVL.

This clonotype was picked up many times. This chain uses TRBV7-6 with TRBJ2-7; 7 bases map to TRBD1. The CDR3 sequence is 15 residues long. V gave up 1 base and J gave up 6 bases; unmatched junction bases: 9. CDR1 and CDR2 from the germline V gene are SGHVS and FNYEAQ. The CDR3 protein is CASSLGDSFRGEQYF. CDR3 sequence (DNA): TGTGCCAGCAGCTTAGGGGACAGTTTTAGGGGCGAGCAGTACTTC.

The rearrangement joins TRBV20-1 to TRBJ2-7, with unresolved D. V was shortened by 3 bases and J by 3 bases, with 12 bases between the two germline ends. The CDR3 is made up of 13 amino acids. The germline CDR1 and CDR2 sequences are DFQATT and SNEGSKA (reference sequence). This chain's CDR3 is CSASAPENYEQYF. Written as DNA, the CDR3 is TGCAGTGCTAGTGCTCCGGAGAACTACGAGCAGTACTTC.

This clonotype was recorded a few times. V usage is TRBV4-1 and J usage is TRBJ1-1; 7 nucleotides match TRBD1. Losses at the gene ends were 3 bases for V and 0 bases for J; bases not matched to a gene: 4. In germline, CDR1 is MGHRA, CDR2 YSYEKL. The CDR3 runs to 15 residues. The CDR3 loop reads CASSQSQGVNTEAFF. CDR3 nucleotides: TGCGCCAGCAGCCAGTCCCAGGGGGTGAACACTGAAGCTTTCTTT.

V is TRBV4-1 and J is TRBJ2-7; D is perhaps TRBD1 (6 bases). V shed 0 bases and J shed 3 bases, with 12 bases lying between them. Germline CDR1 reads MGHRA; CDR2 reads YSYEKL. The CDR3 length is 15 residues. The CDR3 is CASSQEATGFYEQYF. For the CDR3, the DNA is TGCGCCAGCAGCCAAGAGGCGACAGGATTCTACGAGCAGTACTTC.

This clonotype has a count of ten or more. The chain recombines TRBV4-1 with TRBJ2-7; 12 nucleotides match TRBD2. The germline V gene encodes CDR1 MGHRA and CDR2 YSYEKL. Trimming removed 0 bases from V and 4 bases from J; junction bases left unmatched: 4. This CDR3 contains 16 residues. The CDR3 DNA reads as TGCGCCAGCAGCCAAGAACTAGCGGGAGGATTTTACGAGCAGTACTTC. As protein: CASSQELAGGFYEQYF.